What follows are 21 T cell receptor beta chains derived from one specimen sequenced in a study of CD8 T cells in ankylosing spondylitis. TCRdb itself ran the 5' RACE reads through MiXCR, one entry per CDR3 protein. The sample has hundreds of thousands of distinct CDR3 sequences, around 21% seen once. Sequenced material: blood, either unsorted or a sorted T cell fraction (not recorded which). The source of these receptors is a female donor with ankylosing spondylitis or in good health (not recorded which).

This chain joins TRBV6-2 or TRBV6-3 and TRBJ1-2; possibly TRBD1 for D (5 bases). The germline gives CDR1 MNHEY, CDR2 SVGEGT. The CDR3 has 13 amino acids. Between the trimmed V and J ends, which lost 2 bases and 7 bases, there was a span of 11 bases. The CDR3 DNA sequence: TGTGCCAGCAGTTACACCGGGCAGGGTGGCTACACCTTC. Translating it yields CASSYTGQGGYTF.

In its sample, this clonotype was seen many times. The chain combines TRBV21-1 with TRBJ1-2. TRBV21-1 is given as a pseudogene. The CDR3 is 13 amino acids. The CDR3 here is CASSKQRTYGYTF. The DNA of the CDR3 is TGTGCCAGCAGCAAACAACGGACCTATGGCTACACCTTC.

The gene calls are TRBV5-1 and TRBJ2-2; D is uncertain. Germline V CDR1 and CDR2: SGHRS, YFSETQ. Trimming took 0 bases from V and 6 from J, leaving 6 bases between them. CDR3 length: 13 residues. The CDR3 spells CASSLGKPGELFF. The CDR3 region has the DNA TGCGCCAGCAGCTTGGGCAAACCCGGGGAGCTGTTTTTT.

The rearrangement links TRBV5-1 to TRBJ2-5; 11 bases map to TRBD1. CDR1 is SGHRS, CDR2 YFSETQ, per germline. The length of the CDR3 is 18 residues. The junction had 8 bases not matched to a gene; V was cut back by 0 bases and J by 1 base. DNA of the CDR3: TGCGCCAGCAGCTTGGTTTATAGGGGACAGGGGGGCCAAGAGACCCAGTACTTC. It codes for CASSLVYRGQGGQETQYF.

J is TRBJ2-2 and V is TRBV24-1; D is undetermined. V lost 3 bases, J lost 3 bases, and 7 bases lay in between. This CDR3 has 14 amino acids. The germline V gene encodes CDR1 KGHDR and CDR2 SFDVKD. The CDR3 loop reads CATSDKYYTGELFF. In nucleotides, the CDR3 is TGTGCCACCAGTGATAAGTACTACACCGGGGAGCTGTTTTTT.

The chain employs TRBV6-1 and TRBJ1-1; D possibly corresponds to TRBD1 (6 bases). The ends were cut back, 2 bases at V and 4 bases at J, with 8 bases in the middle. The CDR3 extends over 13 amino acids. CDR1 is MNHNS and CDR2 is SASEGT in the germline V gene. DNA of the CDR3: TGTGCCAGCAGTGAACAGGGGCGCACTGAAGCTTTCTTT. This codes for CASSEQGRTEAFF.

The V and J genes are TRBV7-2 and TRBJ2-6; possibly TRBD2 for D (5 bases). The germline gives CDR1 SGHTA, CDR2 FQGNSA. The CDR3 spans 17 residues. Trimming cost V 2 bases and J 0 bases, with 11 bases left between them. Written as DNA, the CDR3 is TGTGCCAGCAGCTTATCCGGGGTCAGCTCTGGGGCCAACGTCCTGACTTTC. Protein product: CASSLSGVSSGANVLTF.

This clonotype was seen only a few times. The chain employs TRBV6-1 and TRBJ2-1; TRBD2 matches at 12 bases. CDR3 length equals 17 residues. Germline-derived CDR1 and CDR2 are MNHNS and SASEGT. V lost 3 bases, J lost 9 bases, and 12 bases stayed unmatched. As DNA, the CDR3 is TGTGCCAGCAGTGAGTTCGTGTCTAGCGGGAGGGCCAGTGAGCAGTTCTTC. Translating gives CASSEFVSSGRASEQFF.

V is TRBV5-1 and J is TRBJ2-1, with a possible D match to TRBD1 (5 bases). The CDR3 has 11 amino acids. Germline-derived CDR1 and CDR2 are SGHRS and YFSETQ. V was cut by 4 bases and J by 9 bases, with 8 bases left in between. Here the CDR3 DNA reads TGCGCCAGCAGCCCAGGGTTTGAGCAGTTCTTC. Protein sequence: CASSPGFEQFF.

The rearrangement uses TRBV10-3 and TRBJ2-3; TRBD1 agrees at 7 bases. Germline V lookup: CDR1 ENHRY, CDR2 SYGVKD. There are 15 residues in the CDR3. V shed 1 base and J 5 bases; nucleotides not matched to a gene: 6. Here the CDR3 DNA reads TGTGCCATCAGTGAGTGGAGACAGGGTATAGATACGCAGTATTTT. It yields the protein CAISEWRQGIDTQYF.

This clonotype came up many times. This rearrangement joins TRBV25-1 to TRBJ2-7; 7 bases agree with TRBD2. The CDR3 loop spans 14 amino acids. The trim removed 3 bases at V and 1 base at J, leaving 3 bases unmatched. Germline assignment: CDR1 MGHDK and CDR2 SYGVNS. The CDR3 nucleotides are TGTGCCAGCAGTGACCCAGCGGGATCCTACGAGCAGTACTTC. The encoded protein is CASSDPAGSYEQYF.

The rearrangement links TRBV6-2 or TRBV6-3 to TRBJ2-1; 7 bases are shared with TRBD2. Germline V gene sequence: CDR1 MNHEY, CDR2 SVGEGT. The V gene end was trimmed by 5 bases and the J gene end by 1 base; junction bases not matched to a gene: 5. CDR3 size: 15 residues. The CDR3 protein is CASSPGLVSYNEQFF. CDR3 bases: TGTGCCAGCAGTCCCGGACTAGTATCCTACAATGAGCAGTTCTTC.

This clonotype was observed many times. The V and J genes are TRBV29-1 and TRBJ2-5; TRBD2 matches at 11 bases. The germline CDR1 and CDR2 sequences are SQVTM and ANQGSEA. The CDR3 is made up of 16 amino acids. V lost 3 bases to trimming and J lost 1 base; unmatched junction nucleotides: 7. DNA of the CDR3: TGCAGCGTTGACGGGCTAGCGGGAGGACCCCAAGAGACCCAGTACTTC. The encoded protein is CSVDGLAGGPQETQYF.

The V gene is TRBV20-1, the J gene TRBJ2-1; D unresolved. The germline V gene encodes CDR1 DFQATT and CDR2 SNEGSKA (reference sequence). The CDR3 is made up of 14 amino acids. Trimming removed 3 bases from V and 0 bases from J, with 9 bases in between. As DNA, the CDR3 is TGCAGTGCTAGCTCGCGGAGCTCCTACAATGAGCAGTTCTTC. It encodes CSASSRSSYNEQFF.

The rearrangement uses TRBV27 and TRBJ1-1; D is ambiguous. The length of the CDR3 is 12 residues. CDR1 and CDR2 (germline): MNHEY, SMNVEV (reference sequence). The V end was cut by 8 bases, the J end by 1 base, with 8 bases between. The CDR3 region has the DNA TGTGCCAGCTCGCAGGCGAACACTGAAGCTTTCTTT. Amino acids: CASSQANTEAFF.

V and J are TRBV20-1 and TRBJ2-5; D gene unclear. In germline, CDR1 is DFQATT, CDR2 SNEGSKA (reference sequence). V was cut by 3 bases and J by 3 bases, with 17 bases left in between. This CDR3 contains 15 residues. CDR3 bases: TGCAGTGCTAGGCCCGCCAGAGCTACCGAAGAGACCCAGTACTTC. The encoded protein is CSARPARATEETQYF.

This clonotype was detected ten times or more. The rearrangement joins TRBV10-3 to TRBJ1-2; the D gene is possibly TRBD1 (6 bases). Per germline, CDR1 ENHRY and CDR2 SYGVKD. The CDR3 extends over 14 amino acids. V shed 4 bases and J shed 3 bases, with 12 bases lying between them. In DNA, the CDR3 is TGTGCCATCAGTGTAGCAGGGGTAGACTATGGCTACACCTTC. As protein: CAISVAGVDYGYTF.

This clonotype was found a few times. The J gene is TRBJ2-6, the V gene TRBV10-3; no definite D call. V gave up 10 bases and J gave up 0 bases, with 7 bases separating them. CDR1 is ENHRY and CDR2 is SYGVKD in the germline V gene. The CDR3 contains 13 residues. CDR3 protein: CATDNSGANVLTF. CDR3 bases: TGTGCCACCGACAACTCTGGGGCCAACGTCCTGACTTTC.

The rearrangement links TRBV4-3 to TRBJ2-1; D uncertain. The CDR3 is 16 amino acids. In germline, CDR1 is LGHNA, CDR2 YSLEER. The ends were cut back, 3 bases at V and 2 bases at J, with 14 bases in the middle. CDR3 nucleotide sequence: TGCGCCAGCAGCCAGGGAACAGCGAATACCTACAATGAGCAGTTCTTC. It encodes CASSQGTANTYNEQFF.

This clonotype appeared many times. This chain uses TRBV20-1 with TRBJ1-2; D is uncertain. Germline CDR1 reads DFQATT; CDR2 reads SNEGSKA (reference sequence). The V end lost 5 bases, the J end lost 3 bases, and 13 bases lay between the germline ends. The CDR3 length is 13 residues. This CDR3 reads CSAPWAHDYGYTF. Here the CDR3 DNA reads TGCAGTGCTCCCTGGGCCCACGACTATGGCTACACCTTC.

This clonotype was seen only a few times. This rearrangement joins TRBV5-8 to TRBJ2-1; TRBD2 is a possible D gene (6 bases). The V gene's germline CDR1 is SGHTS and CDR2 YDEGEE. The CDR3 covers 16 residues. V shed 5 bases and J shed 0 bases, with 15 bases lying between them. CDR3 coding DNA: TGTGCCAGCAGTCCCCTCGGGGGAGGCTCCTACAATGAGCAGTTCTTC. Amino acids: CASSPLGGGSYNEQFF.